Following are 6 T cell receptor beta chains from one sample sequenced in a study of cytomegalovirus exposure and HLA in healthy donors. It was with 60 Vbeta and 13 Jbeta primers that the PCR ran. The data were produced by immunoSEQ multiplex PCR, yet TCRdb's version contains in-frame clones alone and is incomplete. The sample holds 150,000 or so clones, 82% seen once. Sequenced material: PBMCs. These receptors all stem from a man aged 30 to 39 in good health and CMV-seropositive.

Comments on this clone: Additional DNA sequences in this sample encode the identical CDR3. The chain carries TRBV5-1 and TRBJ1-1; a possible D gene is TRBD1 (6 bases). This CDR3 spans 12 amino acids. V lost 4 bases and J 7 bases, leaving 11 bases between the germline ends. From germline, CDR1 is SGHRS and CDR2 YFSETQ. This CDR3 is CASSRIQGEAFF. The CDR3 nucleotides are TGCGCCAGCAGCCGAATACAGGGTGAAGCTTTCTTT.

The chain joins TRBV7-9 to TRBJ2-2; no clear D. V was cut by 7 bases and J by 0 bases, with 12 bases left in between. The germline V gene has CDR1 SEHNR and CDR2 FQNEAQ (reference sequence). The length of the CDR3 is 15 residues. CDR3 coding DNA: TGTGCCAGCAAATCCCGCCAGGCGAACACCGGGGAGCTGTTTTTT. This gives the protein CASKSRQANTGELFF.

The chain employs TRBV4-3 and TRBJ2-7; no reliable D call. The CDR3 sequence is 13 residues long. V lost 1 base and J lost 5, with 9 bases in between. Germline CDR1 is LGHNA and CDR2 is YSLEER. As DNA, the CDR3 is TGCGCCAGCAGCCAAGGAAGAGCTCACGAGCAGTACTTC. Amino acids: CASSQGRAHEQYF.

The chain joins TRBV15 to TRBJ2-7, with D perhaps TRBD1 (5 bases). This CDR3 is 13 amino acids long. Germline V gene data show CDR1 as LNHNV and CDR2 as YYDKDF (reference sequence). The germline V and J ends were trimmed by 4 bases and 0 bases, with 7 bases remaining between them. The CDR3 bases are TGTGCCACCAGCAACAGGATCTCCTACGAGCAGTACTTC. It is translated as CATSNRISYEQYF.

The chain carries TRBV5-1 and TRBJ1-1, with 9 bases that match TRBD1. In germline, CDR1 is SGHRS, CDR2 YFSETQ. CDR3 length: 15 amino acids. V lost 6 bases to trimming and J lost 4 bases; unmatched junction nucleotides: 10. CDR3 region: CASNEGGQGRTEAFF. CDR3 in DNA: TGCGCCAGCAACGAGGGGGGACAGGGACGCACTGAAGCTTTCTTT.

The chain is built from TRBV6-5 and TRBJ2-7, with 7 bases identical to TRBD1. CDR3 length: 15 amino acids. Germline loops: CDR1 MNHEY, CDR2 SVGAGI. V shed 4 bases, J shed 3 bases, and the junction held 9 bases outside the gene matches. CDR3 in DNA: TGTGCCAGCAGTTCCCGGCCCGACAGGGTCTACGAGCAGTACTTC. Translating it yields CASSSRPDRVYEQYF.